The rows below give T cell receptor beta chains drawn from one sample of a study of Ad26.COV2.S vaccination and SARS-CoV-2 variants. Profiling relied on immunoSEQ multiplex PCR, and the TCRdb table lists in-frame clones only, not all of them. The data contain roughly 380,000 clones, about 88% of them singletons. Material: peripheral blood, obtained in a trial of Ad26.COV2.S vaccine versus placebo. The receptors here all came from a person aged 18-65 years who received the Ad26.COV2.S COVID-19 vaccine or a placebo. The conserved cysteine and the conserved F or W are not part of the CDR3 here.

>TRBJ2-2|TRBV5-1|14
ASSTTGGAMGGELF
>TRBJ1-1|TRBV5-4|12
ASSPNGRAGEAF
>TRBJ2-2|TRBV4-3|15
ASSQLGWEYGTGELF
>TRBJ1-1|TRBV29-1|11
SVVPERNTEAF
>TRBJ1-6|TRBV27|13
ASSTSSFSGSPLH
>TRBJ1-4|TRBV5-4|13
ASSSTRLGGEKLF
>TRBJ2-1|TRBV5-4|14
ASSLASTSGGNEQF
>TRBJ1-1|TRBV5-1|13
ASSPRGGLNTEAF
>TRBJ2-1|TRBV30|15
AWRPQWGLPGLDEQF
>TRBJ2-5|TRBV5-1|12
ASRDTLSQETQY
>TRBJ2-7|TRBV20-1|9
SAKGYYEQY
>TRBJ1-1|TRBV18|11
ASSRGADTEAF
>TRBJ1-1|TRBV29-1|11
SVAGVLNTEAF